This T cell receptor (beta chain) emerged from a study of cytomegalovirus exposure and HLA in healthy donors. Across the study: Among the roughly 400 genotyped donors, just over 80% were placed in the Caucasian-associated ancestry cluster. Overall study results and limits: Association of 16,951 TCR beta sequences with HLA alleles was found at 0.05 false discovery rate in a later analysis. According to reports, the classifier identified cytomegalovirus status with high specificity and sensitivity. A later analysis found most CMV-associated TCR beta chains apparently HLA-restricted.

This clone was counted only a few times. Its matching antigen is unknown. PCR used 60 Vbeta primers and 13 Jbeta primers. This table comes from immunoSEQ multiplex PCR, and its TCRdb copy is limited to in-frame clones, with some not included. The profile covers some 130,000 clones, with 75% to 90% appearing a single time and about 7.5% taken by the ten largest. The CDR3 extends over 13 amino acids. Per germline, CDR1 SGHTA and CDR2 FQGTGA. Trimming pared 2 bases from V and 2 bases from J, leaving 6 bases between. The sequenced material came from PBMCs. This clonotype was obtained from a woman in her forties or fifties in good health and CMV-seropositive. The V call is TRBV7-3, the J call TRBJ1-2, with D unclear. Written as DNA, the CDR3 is TGTGCCAGCAGCTTAGGAGACAACTATGGCTACACCTTC. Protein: CASSLGDNYGYTF.